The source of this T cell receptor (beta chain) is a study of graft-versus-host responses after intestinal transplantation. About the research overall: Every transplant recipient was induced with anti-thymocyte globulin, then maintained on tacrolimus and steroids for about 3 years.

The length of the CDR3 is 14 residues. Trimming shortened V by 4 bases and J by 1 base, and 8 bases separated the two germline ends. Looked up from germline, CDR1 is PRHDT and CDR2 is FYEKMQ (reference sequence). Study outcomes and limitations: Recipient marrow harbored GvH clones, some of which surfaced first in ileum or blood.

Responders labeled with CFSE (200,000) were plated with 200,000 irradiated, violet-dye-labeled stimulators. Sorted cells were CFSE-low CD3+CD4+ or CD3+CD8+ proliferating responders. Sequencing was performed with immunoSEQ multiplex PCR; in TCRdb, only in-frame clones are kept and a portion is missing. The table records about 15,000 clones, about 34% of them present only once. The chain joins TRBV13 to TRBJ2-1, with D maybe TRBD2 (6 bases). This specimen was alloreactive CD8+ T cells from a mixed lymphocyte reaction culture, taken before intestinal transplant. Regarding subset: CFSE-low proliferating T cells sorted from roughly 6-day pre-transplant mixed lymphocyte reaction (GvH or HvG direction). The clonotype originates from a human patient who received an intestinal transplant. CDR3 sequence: CASSSGGSYNEQFF. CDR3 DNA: TGTGCCAGCAGCTCTGGAGGGTCCTACAATGAGCAGTTCTTC.